These 13 T cell receptor beta chains originate from one sample sequenced in a study of shared clonotypes between healthy human individuals. Profiled with immunoSEQ multiplex PCR; TCRdb holds only in-frame clones, not every one. In the table there are around 600,000 clones, about 95% of which are singletons. CD45RO-negative CD8 cells positively selected for CCR7 made up the naive population, which excluded terminally differentiated effector memory CD45RA+ cells. Input material: naive CD8+ T cells sorted from blood. These receptors were obtained from a woman in her 30s in good health.

The chain links TRBV11-3 to TRBJ2-5; tentatively, D is TRBD1 (6 bases). Per the germline V gene, CDR1 is SGHNT and CDR2 is YENEEA. This CDR3 has 13 residues. V lost 5 bases to trimming and J lost 2 bases, with 9 bases between them. The CDR3 reads CASSPGEQETQYF. The CDR3, as DNA: TGTGCCAGCAGCCCAGGGGAACAAGAGACCCAGTACTTC.

V usage is TRBV30 and J usage is TRBJ2-2; the D is unclear. V was shortened by 0 bases and J by 0 bases, with 11 bases between the two germline ends. The CDR3 contains 16 residues. Germline values: CDR1 GTSNPN, CDR2 SVGIG (reference sequence). CDR3 nucleotides: TGTGCCTGGAGTGTATACCAACGGTCGAACACCGGGGAGCTGTTTTTT. Its translation: CAWSVYQRSNTGELFF.

The chain has TRBV27 and TRBJ1-2; 7 positions agree with TRBD1. With V trimmed by 6 bases and J by 6 bases, 16 bases remained unmatched. Germline CDR1 reads MNHEY; CDR2 reads SMNVEV (reference sequence). The CDR3 runs 16 residues. The CDR3 DNA follows: TGTGCCAGCAGCTCCGGGACAGCCCTCCCTAGGAATGGCTACACCTTC. It specifies CASSSGTALPRNGYTF.

The chain joins TRBV2 to TRBJ1-1; D remains unclear. Germline-derived CDR1 and CDR2 are SNHLY and FYNNEI. CDR3 length equals 13 residues. Trimming cost V 9 bases and J 0 bases, with 11 bases left between them. Here the CDR3 reads CASFSIMNTEAFF. The CDR3, as DNA: TGTGCCAGTTTCTCAATTATGAACACTGAAGCTTTCTTT.

This clone was counted once. The chain couples TRBV9 to TRBJ2-3; 7 nucleotides match TRBD1. Per the germline V gene, CDR1 is SGDLS and CDR2 is YYNGEE. The J segment lost 1 base and the V segment lost 4 bases, leaving 3 bases of the junction unmatched. This CDR3 region has 14 residues. The CDR3 sequence is CASSRGQGTDTQYF. DNA of the CDR3: TGTGCCAGCAGCCGAGGACAGGGCACAGATACGCAGTATTTT.

This clone appeared once. The chain has TRBV27 and TRBJ2-7; 9 bases map to TRBD2. Germline V CDR1 and CDR2: MNHEY, SMNVEV (reference sequence). The CDR3 is 14 residues long. V dropped 2 bases and J dropped 5; count of bases not matched to a gene: 4. The CDR3 protein is CASSLVAGVDEQYF. DNA for the CDR3: TGTGCCAGCAGTTTAGTAGCGGGAGTCGACGAGCAGTACTTC.

The V and J genes are TRBV7-8 and TRBJ2-1, with D unresolved. The germline V and J ends were trimmed by 5 bases and 8 bases, with 10 bases remaining between them. This CDR3 has 12 amino acids. CDR1 and CDR2 from the germline V gene are SGHVS and FQNEAQ. The CDR3 nucleotides are TGTGCCAGCAGCCGGAGAAGGCATGAGCAGTTCTTC. It specifies CASSRRRHEQFF.

This chain links TRBV5-4 with TRBJ2-1; D is possibly TRBD2 (5 bases). The V gene's germline CDR1 is SGHNT and CDR2 YYREEE (reference sequence). This CDR3 has 13 amino acids. The V end lost 4 bases, the J end lost 9 bases, and 14 bases lay between the germline ends. CDR3 in DNA: TGTGCCAGCAGCGAAGCCACTAGGATTGAGCAGTTCTTC. It is translated as CASSEATRIEQFF.

The chain uses TRBV5-1 and TRBJ1-4; maybe TRBD1 (5 bases). Germline lookup yields CDR1 SGHRS and CDR2 YFSETQ. The V end was cut by 0 bases, the J end by 7 bases, with 13 bases between. The CDR3 loop spans 15 amino acids. This CDR3 is CASSLEGNYGEKLFF. The CDR3 DNA sequence: TGCGCCAGCAGCTTGGAGGGGAATTACGGTGAAAAACTGTTTTTT.

The gene calls are TRBV29-1 and TRBJ2-3, with 7 bases lining up with TRBD1. The CDR3 totals 15 residues. CDR1 SQVTM and CDR2 ANQGSEA come from the germline V gene. V shed 0 bases, J shed 6 bases, and the junction held 9 bases outside the gene matches. The DNA for the CDR3 is TGCAGCGTTGAAGATTTCGACAGGGTAGGCGATACGCAGTATTTT. Protein sequence: CSVEDFDRVGDTQYF.

The J gene is TRBJ1-2, the V gene TRBV27; D gene uncertain. Trimming took off 5 bases at V and 7 bases at J, with 23 bases between the two ends. This CDR3 is built from 16 residues. Germline CDR1 and CDR2: MNHEY and SMNVEV (reference sequence). The CDR3 DNA follows: TGTGCCAGCAGTCGCGACGGACGTTCCCCCACCGGTGGCTACACCTTC. The encoded protein is CASSRDGRSPTGGYTF.

The chain joins TRBV5-8 to TRBJ1-1; TRBD1 agrees at 7 bases. There are 13 residues in the CDR3. V was pared by 0 bases and J by 11 bases, with 7 bases of the junction left unmatched. The V gene's germline CDR1 is SGHTS and CDR2 YDEGEE. The CDR3 is CASSLADRPWAFF. CDR3 nucleotide sequence: TGTGCCAGCAGCTTGGCGGACAGGCCGTGGGCTTTCTTT.

Details on this clone: Different DNA sequences within this sample yield the same CDR3. The chain couples TRBV27 to TRBJ2-1; D may be TRBD1 (6 bases). Trimming cost V 0 bases and J 6 bases, with 6 bases left between them. In germline, CDR1 is MNHEY, CDR2 SMNVEV (reference sequence). The CDR3 length is 13 residues. CDR3 sequence (DNA): TGTGCCAGCAGTTTATCCAGGGGCAATGAGCAGTTCTTC. Amino acids: CASSLSRGNEQFF.